This entry concerns a single T cell receptor beta chain. Many counts were recorded for this clonotype. The specificity of this receptor is unknown. No clone much larger than this one lies a single base away; base qualities are absent. Receptor libraries were prepared by 5' RACE. TCRdb records NextSeq 500 as the sequencer. Unique molecular identifiers were attached to individual cDNA molecules in the TCR library protocol so that sequencing error and PCR bias could be corrected. Both TCR alpha and beta chains were sequenced, and tight co-correlation was observed between alpha and beta sequence abundances in each sample. The paper's processing steps were these. Decombinator V4 was used to annotate TCR sequences for V gene, J gene and CDR3. TCRs were defined as expanded if a significant change between any two time points was detected under a Poisson model with p below 0.0001. TCR abundances were normalised to the total number of TCRs sequenced in each sample and reported as counts per million. MAIT TCRs were defined by TRAV1-2 paired with TRAJ12, TRAJ20 or TRAJ33, and iNKT TCRs by TRAV10 paired with TRAJ18. VDJdb, accessed 1 November 2021, was searched for CMV, EBV and SARS-CoV-2 annotated TCRs, excluding TCRs annotated for multiple antigens. TCRdb reanalyzed the raw reads on its own, using fastp at Q25 for trimming and MiXCR for clone calling, and kept in-frame beta chains. Rows are unified per CDR3 protein, each entry keeping the most common DNA and genes. TCRdb, not the authors, supplied the V and J calls. This sample is represented by around 27,000 distinct CDR3 sequences; 9.5% to 10% of them were singletons. Around 13% of the sample is taken by the ten largest.

Trimming costs V 4 bases and J 13 bases, and their ends lie 20 bases apart. Counted from cysteine to phenylalanine, this CDR3 has 14 amino acids. The DNA shown is the 42-base CDR3, in frame from base 1. Per the germline V gene, SGHRS is the CDR1 and YFSETQ is the CDR2. The study was a case-control design nested within a healthcare worker cohort in London, UK, with weekly nasopharyngeal swab PCR tests and blood sampling. Healthcare workers were enrolled in the week of the UK lockdown, from 23 to 31 March 2020, and were followed every week for up to roughly 15 weeks. The source of the sample is a study of early T cells in non-severe SARS-CoV-2 infection (dated by TCRdb to the early 2020s). With respect to the entire study: TCR sequencing used bulk RNA from unsorted whole blood, so alpha and beta chains could not be paired. What the work shows at the level of the full study, not this receptor alone: VDJdb matching was skewed toward anti-spike CD8 responses and likely underestimated virus-specific expansions by missing private and CD4 specificities.

The sample comprised whole blood. This TCR came from an adult who was a healthcare worker with PCR-confirmed SARS-CoV-2 infection or an uninfected control (not recorded which). Here the chain combines TRBV5-1 and TRBJ1-4; the D segment could be TRBD1, given 5 matching bases. The sequenced DNA: TGCGCCAGCAGCATTCAGACAGCCGATGAGGGACTGTTTTTT. This sequence encodes CASSIQTADEGLFF.